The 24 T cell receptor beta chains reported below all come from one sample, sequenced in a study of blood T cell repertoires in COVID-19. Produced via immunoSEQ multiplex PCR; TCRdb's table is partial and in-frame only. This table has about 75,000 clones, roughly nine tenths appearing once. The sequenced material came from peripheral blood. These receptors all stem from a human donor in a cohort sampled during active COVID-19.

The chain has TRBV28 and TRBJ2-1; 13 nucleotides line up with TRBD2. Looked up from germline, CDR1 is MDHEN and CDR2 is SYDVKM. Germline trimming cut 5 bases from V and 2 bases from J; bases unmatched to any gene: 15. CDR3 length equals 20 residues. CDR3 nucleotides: TGTGCCAGCAGTCCAAGACTAGCGGGAGGTTTCGGAAGCCCCTACAATGAGCAGTTCTTC. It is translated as CASSPRLAGGFGSPYNEQFF.

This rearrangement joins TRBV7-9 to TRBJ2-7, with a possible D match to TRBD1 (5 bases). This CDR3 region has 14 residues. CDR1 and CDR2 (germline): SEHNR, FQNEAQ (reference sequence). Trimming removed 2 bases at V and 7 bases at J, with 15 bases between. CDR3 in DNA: TGTGCCAGCAGCTTAAACAGTAGGAAGGGGGAGCAGTACTTC. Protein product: CASSLNSRKGEQYF. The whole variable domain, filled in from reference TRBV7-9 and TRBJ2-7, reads DTGVSQNPRHKITKRGQNVTFRCDPISEHNRLYWYRQTLGQGPEFLTYFQNEAQLEKSRLLSDRFSAERPKGSFSTLEIQRTEQGDSAMYLCASSLNSRKGEQYFGPGTRLTVT.

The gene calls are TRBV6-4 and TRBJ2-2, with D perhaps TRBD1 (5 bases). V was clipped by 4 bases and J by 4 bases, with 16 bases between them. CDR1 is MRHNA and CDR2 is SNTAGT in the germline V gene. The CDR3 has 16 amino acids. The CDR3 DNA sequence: TGTGCCAGCAGTGGTTCAGAGGAAGGGGCCACCGGGGAGCTGTTTTTT. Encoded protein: CASSGSEEGATGELFF.

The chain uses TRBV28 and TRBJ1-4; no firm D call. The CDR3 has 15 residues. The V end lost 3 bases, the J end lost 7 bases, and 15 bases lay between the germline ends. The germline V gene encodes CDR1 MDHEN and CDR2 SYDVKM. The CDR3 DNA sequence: TGTGCCAGCAGTTTCATAGGGAGCGTAGGTGAAAAACTGTTTTTT. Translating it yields CASSFIGSVGEKLFF.

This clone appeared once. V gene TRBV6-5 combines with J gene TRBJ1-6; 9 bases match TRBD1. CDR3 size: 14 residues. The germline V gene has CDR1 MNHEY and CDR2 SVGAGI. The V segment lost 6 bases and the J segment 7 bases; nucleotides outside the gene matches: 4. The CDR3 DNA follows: TGTGCCAGCAGCCGAACAGGGGGCAATTCACCCCTCCACTTT. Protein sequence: CASSRTGGNSPLHF.

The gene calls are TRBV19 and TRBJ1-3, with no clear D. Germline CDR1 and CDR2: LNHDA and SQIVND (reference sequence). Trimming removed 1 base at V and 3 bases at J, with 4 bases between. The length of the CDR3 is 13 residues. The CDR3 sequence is CASSIAGGNTIYF. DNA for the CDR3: TGTGCCAGTAGTATAGCAGGTGGAAACACCATATATTTT.

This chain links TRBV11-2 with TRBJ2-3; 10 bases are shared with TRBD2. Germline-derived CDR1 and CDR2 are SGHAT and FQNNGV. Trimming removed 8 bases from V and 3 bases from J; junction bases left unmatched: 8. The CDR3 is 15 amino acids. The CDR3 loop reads CASFLAGGPTDTQYF. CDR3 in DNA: TGTGCCAGCTTCTTAGCGGGAGGCCCAACAGATACGCAGTATTTT.

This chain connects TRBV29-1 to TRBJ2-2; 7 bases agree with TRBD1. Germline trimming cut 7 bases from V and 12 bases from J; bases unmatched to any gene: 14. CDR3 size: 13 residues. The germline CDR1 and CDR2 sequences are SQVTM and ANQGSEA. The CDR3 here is CSAGDSPPGKLFF. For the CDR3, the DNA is TGCAGCGCTGGGGACAGCCCACCGGGGAAGCTGTTTTTT.

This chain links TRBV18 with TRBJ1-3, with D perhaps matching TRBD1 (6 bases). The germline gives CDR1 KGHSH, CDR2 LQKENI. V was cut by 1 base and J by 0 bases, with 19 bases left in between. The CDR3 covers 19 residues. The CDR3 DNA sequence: TGTGCCAGCTCACCACGCGGGGGCAGAGGGACGCACTCTGGAAACACCATATATTTT. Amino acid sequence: CASSPRGGRGTHSGNTIYF.

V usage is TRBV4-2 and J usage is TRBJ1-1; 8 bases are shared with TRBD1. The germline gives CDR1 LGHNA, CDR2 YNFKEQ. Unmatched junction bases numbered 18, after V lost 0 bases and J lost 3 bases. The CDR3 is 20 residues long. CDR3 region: CASSQDLAGGAALWDTEAFF. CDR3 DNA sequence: TGTGCCAGCAGCCAAGATCTTGCAGGGGGCGCCGCTTTATGGGACACTGAAGCTTTCTTT.

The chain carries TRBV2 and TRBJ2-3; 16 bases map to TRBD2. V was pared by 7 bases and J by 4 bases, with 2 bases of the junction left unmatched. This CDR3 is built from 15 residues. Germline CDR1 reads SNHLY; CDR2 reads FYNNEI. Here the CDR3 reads CASKGTSGGADTQYF. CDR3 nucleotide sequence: TGTGCCAGCAAAGGGACTAGCGGGGGGGCAGATACGCAGTATTTT.

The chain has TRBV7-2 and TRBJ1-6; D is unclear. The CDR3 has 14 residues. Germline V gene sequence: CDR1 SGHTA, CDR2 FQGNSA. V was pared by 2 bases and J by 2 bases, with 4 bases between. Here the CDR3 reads CASSLQAYNSPLHF. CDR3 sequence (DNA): TGTGCCAGCAGCTTACAGGCCTATAATTCACCCCTCCACTTT.

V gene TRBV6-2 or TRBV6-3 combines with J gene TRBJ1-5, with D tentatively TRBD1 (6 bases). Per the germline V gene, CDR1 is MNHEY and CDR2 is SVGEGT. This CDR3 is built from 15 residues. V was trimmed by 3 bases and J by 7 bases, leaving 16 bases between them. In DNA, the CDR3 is TGTGCCAGCAGTTATACAGGGATCTCCGGCCAGCCCCAGCATTTT. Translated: CASSYTGISGQPQHF.

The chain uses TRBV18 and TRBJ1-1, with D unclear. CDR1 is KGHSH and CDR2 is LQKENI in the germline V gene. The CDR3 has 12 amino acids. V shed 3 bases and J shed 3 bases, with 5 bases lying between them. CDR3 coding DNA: TGTGCCAGCTCACCCAGCGACACTGAAGCTTTCTTT. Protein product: CASSPSDTEAFF.

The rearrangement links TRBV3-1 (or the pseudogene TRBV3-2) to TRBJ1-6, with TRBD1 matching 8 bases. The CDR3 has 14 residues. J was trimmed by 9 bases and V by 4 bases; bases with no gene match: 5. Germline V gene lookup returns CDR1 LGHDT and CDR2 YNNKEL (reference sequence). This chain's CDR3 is CASSRDRSFSPLHF. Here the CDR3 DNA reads TGTGCCAGCAGCCGGGACAGGTCATTTTCACCCCTCCACTTT.

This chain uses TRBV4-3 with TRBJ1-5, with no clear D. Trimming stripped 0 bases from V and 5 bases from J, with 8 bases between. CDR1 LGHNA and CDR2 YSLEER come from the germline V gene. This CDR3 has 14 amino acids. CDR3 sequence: CASSQDHRDQPQHF. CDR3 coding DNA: TGCGCCAGCAGCCAAGATCATCGGGATCAGCCCCAGCATTTT.

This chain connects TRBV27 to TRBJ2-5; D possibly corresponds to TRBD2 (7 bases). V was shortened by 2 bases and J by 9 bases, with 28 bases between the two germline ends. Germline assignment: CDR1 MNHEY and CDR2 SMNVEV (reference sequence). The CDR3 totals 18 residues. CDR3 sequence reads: CASSLTPGAGAALSAQYF. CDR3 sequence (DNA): TGTGCCAGCAGTTTAACCCCAGGGGCGGGGGCCGCGCTGTCGGCCCAGTACTTC.

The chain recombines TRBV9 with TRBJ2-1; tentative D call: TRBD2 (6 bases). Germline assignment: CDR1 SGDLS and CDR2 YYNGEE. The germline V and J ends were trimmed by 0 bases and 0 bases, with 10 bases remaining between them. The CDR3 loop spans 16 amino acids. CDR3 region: CASSVGRGFSYNEQFF. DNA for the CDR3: TGTGCCAGCAGCGTAGGTCGGGGGTTCTCCTACAATGAGCAGTTCTTC.

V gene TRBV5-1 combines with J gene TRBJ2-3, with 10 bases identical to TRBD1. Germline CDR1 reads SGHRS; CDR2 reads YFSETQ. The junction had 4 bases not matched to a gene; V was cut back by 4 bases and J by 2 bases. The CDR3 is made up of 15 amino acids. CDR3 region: CASSQGQGYTDTQYF. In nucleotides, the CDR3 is TGCGCCAGCAGCCAGGGACAGGGGTACACAGATACGCAGTATTTT.

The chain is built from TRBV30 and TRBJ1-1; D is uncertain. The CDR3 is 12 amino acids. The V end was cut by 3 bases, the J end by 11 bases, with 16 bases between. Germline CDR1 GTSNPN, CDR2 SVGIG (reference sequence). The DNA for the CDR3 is TGTGCCTGGAGAAAGAGGGATTTGTATGCTTTCTTT. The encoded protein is CAWRKRDLYAFF.

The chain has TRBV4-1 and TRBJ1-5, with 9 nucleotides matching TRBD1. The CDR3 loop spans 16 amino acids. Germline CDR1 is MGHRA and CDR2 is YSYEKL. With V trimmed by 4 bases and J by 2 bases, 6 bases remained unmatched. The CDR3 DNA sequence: TGCGCCAGCAGCCCCGTCCGGACAGGGGGCAATCAGCCCCAGCATTTT. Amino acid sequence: CASSPVRTGGNQPQHF.

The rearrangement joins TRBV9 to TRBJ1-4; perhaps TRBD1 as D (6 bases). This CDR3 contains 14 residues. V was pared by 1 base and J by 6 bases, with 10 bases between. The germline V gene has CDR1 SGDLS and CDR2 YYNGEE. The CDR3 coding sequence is TGTGCCAGCAGCGTACAAGCAGGGGATGAAAAACTGTTTTTT. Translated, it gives CASSVQAGDEKLFF.

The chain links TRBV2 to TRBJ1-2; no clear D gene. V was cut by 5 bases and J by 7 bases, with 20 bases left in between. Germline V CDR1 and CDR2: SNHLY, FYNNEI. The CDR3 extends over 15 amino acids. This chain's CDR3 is CASSLAPGPSGGYTF. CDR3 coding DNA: TGTGCCAGCAGTTTAGCGCCGGGCCCTTCTGGTGGCTACACCTTC.

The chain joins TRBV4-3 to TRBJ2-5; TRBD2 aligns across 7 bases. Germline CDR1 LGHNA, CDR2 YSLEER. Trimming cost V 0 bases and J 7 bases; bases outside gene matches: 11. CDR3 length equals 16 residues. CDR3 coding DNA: TGCGCCAGCAGCCAAGAAATCCTAGCGGCCTTAGGGACCCAGTACTTC. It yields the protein CASSQEILAALGTQYF.